This T cell receptor beta chain originates from a study of OX40 agonist ivuxolimab in advanced cancers. Study as a whole: Treatment of patients was with ivuxolimab, an agonistic anti-OX40 (CD134) antibody. Dose-escalation cases comprised hepatocellular carcinoma, melanoma, renal cell or head and neck cancer.

Note on this clone: Its cognate antigen is unknown.

This CDR3 contains 14 residues. The V and J ends lost 9 bases and 6 bases, in that order; junction bases with no gene match: 7. Germline V CDR1 and CDR2: SGHTA, FQGNSA. Study results and caveats: What antigens the expanded peripheral T cells recognized was never established.

The sampling schedule covered blood at baseline, cycle 4 day 1, and cycle 7 day 1. Produced via immunoSEQ multiplex PCR; TCRdb's table is partial and in-frame only. This table holds roughly 76,000 clones, 70% to 90% found once. Sequences were derived from CD4+ or CD8+ T cells sorted from blood, sampled in a trial of the OX40 agonist ivuxolimab. This sequence originates from an adult with an advanced solid tumor such as melanoma, head and neck, liver or kidney cancer. This chain uses TRBV7-2 with TRBJ2-2, with TRBD2 matching 10 bases. CDR3 region: CASRAGGRPGELFF. CDR3 nucleotide sequence: TGTGCCAGTCGAGCGGGAGGGCGTCCCGGGGAGCTGTTTTTT.